These 2 T cell receptor beta chains were sequenced from one sample in a study of radiotherapy plus CTLA-4 blockade in lung cancer. Assay: immunoSEQ multiplex PCR; the TCRdb copy retains only in-frame clones and omits some. The table lists some 38,000 clones, about 80% of them singletons. Sequencing used peripheral blood, obtained from a patient treated with radiotherapy plus ipilimumab. Receptor source: a human donor with non-small cell lung cancer who had stable disease on radiotherapy plus ipilimumab.

For the CDR3, the DNA is TGTGCCAGCAGCGTAAGACTAGCGGGGGGCCCCTCCTACAATGAGCAGTTCTTC. As protein: CASSVRLAGGPSYNEQFF. This rearrangement joins TRBV9 to TRBJ2-1; TRBD2 matches 13 bases. With 1 base clipped from V and 0 bases from J, the junction kept 4 bases outside the gene matches. CDR1 is SGDLS and CDR2 is YYNGEE in the germline V gene. CDR3 size: 18 residues.

This clone was counted a few times. The genes are TRBV19 and TRBJ1-2, with D uncertain. The CDR3 is 12 residues long. With 7 bases removed from V and 7 bases from J, the gap between germline ends came to 13 bases. Germline CDR1 reads LNHDA; CDR2 reads SQIVND (reference sequence). CDR3 nucleotide sequence: TGTGCCAGTACCGCGGGCCCTGGTGGCTACACCTTC. Translation: CASTAGPGGYTF.